The 23 T cell receptor beta chains below were found in one sample sequenced in a study of shared clonotypes between healthy human individuals. Some clones are missing from TCRdb's copy, which holds only in-frame ones; the method was immunoSEQ multiplex PCR. This sample has about 1 million clones, with about 74% found just once. The sample consisted of memory CD4+ T cells sorted from blood. The subset denotes: CD45RA-negative fraction. Every receptor here comes from a young man in good health.

The chain is built from TRBV6-1 and TRBJ2-3, with D perhaps being TRBD1 or TRBD2 (5 bases each). Germline V lookup: CDR1 MNHNS, CDR2 SASEGT. This CDR3 comprises 14 residues. Trimming removed 3 bases from V and 3 bases from J, with 10 bases in between. This chain's CDR3 is CASSDEGRTDTQYF. Written as DNA, the CDR3 is TGTGCCAGCAGTGATGAGGGGCGGACAGATACGCAGTATTTT.

The genes are TRBV28 and TRBJ2-1, with D possibly TRBD2 on 6 matching bases. The germline V gene has CDR1 MDHEN and CDR2 SYDVKM. The CDR3 covers 14 residues. V lost 3 bases and J lost 4, with 10 bases in between. The CDR3 bases are TGTGCCAGCAGTTTTAGGAGGGGATACAATGAGCAGTTCTTC. Residues: CASSFRRGYNEQFF.

This chain joins TRBV7-2 and TRBJ1-1; maybe TRBD1 (5 bases). The CDR3 totals 13 residues. Between the trimmed V and J ends, which lost 5 bases and 2 bases, there was a span of 9 bases. The germline CDR1 and CDR2 sequences are SGHTA and FQGNSA. The DNA of the CDR3 is TGTGCCAGCAGCCCCGACAGTAACACTGAAGCTTTCTTT. This sequence encodes CASSPDSNTEAFF.

A note on this clone: In the same sample, other DNA sequences code for this CDR3. The chain is built from TRBV7-9 and TRBJ2-1, with 11 bases matching TRBD1. The V segment lost 5 bases and the J segment 6 bases; nucleotides outside the gene matches: 6. The CDR3 runs 15 residues. Germline V gives CDR1 SEHNR, CDR2 FQNEAQ (reference sequence). The CDR3 DNA reads as TGTGCCAGCAGCCCCCCGGGGACAGGGGGCAATGAGCAGTTCTTC. This translates into CASSPPGTGGNEQFF.

The chain combines TRBV11-2 with TRBJ2-7; D call uncertain. This CDR3 has 14 residues. V lost 5 bases to trimming and J lost 0 bases, with 11 bases between them. Germline values: CDR1 SGHAT, CDR2 FQNNGV. The CDR3 protein is CASSVQDGSYEQYF. DNA for the CDR3: TGTGCCAGCAGCGTCCAGGACGGCTCCTACGAGCAGTACTTC. Looking up the rest from reference TRBV11-2 and TRBJ2-7 gives the full variable domain: EAGVAQSPRYKIIEKRQSVAFWCNPISGHATLYWYQQILGQGPKLLIQFQNNGVVDDSQLPKDRFSAERLKGVDSTLKIQPAKLEDSAVYLCASSVQDGSYEQYFGPGTRLTVT.

This chain links TRBV11-2 with TRBJ2-7; 7 nucleotides align to TRBD1. The CDR3 spans 15 residues. V lost 7 bases and J lost 2; bases outside the gene matches: 11. From germline, CDR1 is SGHAT and CDR2 FQNNGV. This CDR3 reads CASTPGSQGAYEQYF. CDR3 nucleotides: TGTGCCAGCACCCCTGGTTCGCAGGGGGCCTACGAGCAGTACTTC.

The chain is built from TRBV7-9 and TRBJ1-4; 7 positions agree with TRBD1. There are 18 residues in the CDR3. After removal of 3 bases from V and 0 bases from J, the junction contained 10 bases not matched to a gene. The germline CDR1 and CDR2 sequences are SEHNR and FQNEAQ (reference sequence). The CDR3 is CASSFGRDSLATNEKLFF. As DNA, the CDR3 is TGTGCCAGCAGCTTTGGACGGGACAGCCTTGCAACTAATGAAAAACTGTTTTTT.

This clone has just one count. The chain combines TRBV6-5 with TRBJ1-6; D may be TRBD1 (5 bases). Trimming removed 4 bases from V and 6 bases from J, with 16 bases in between. Germline-derived CDR1 and CDR2 are MNHEY and SVGAGI. This CDR3 spans 16 amino acids. CDR3 bases: TGTGCCAGCAGTTCGAAACCCGGGACTATTAATTCACCCCTCCACTTT. This translates into CASSSKPGTINSPLHF.

The rearrangement joins TRBV14 to TRBJ2-7; a possible D gene is TRBD2 (5 bases). This CDR3 has 12 residues. The V end lost 4 bases, the J end lost 5 bases, and 9 bases lay between the germline ends. Germline assignment: CDR1 SGHDN and CDR2 FVKESK. The CDR3 here is CASSRLGDEQYF. The CDR3 bases are TGTGCCAGCAGCCGCCTGGGAGACGAGCAGTACTTC.

This chain uses TRBV19 with TRBJ1-6; TRBD1 is a possible D gene (5 bases). There are 14 residues in the CDR3. V was clipped by 4 bases and J by 2 bases, with 6 bases between them. Germline values: CDR1 LNHDA, CDR2 SQIVND (reference sequence). This CDR3 reads CASSTGPYNSPLHF. DNA of the CDR3: TGTGCCAGTAGTACGGGGCCCTATAATTCACCCCTCCACTTT.

By frequency in the sample, this clone is medium-sized. The chain combines TRBV30 with TRBJ1-4; TRBD1 might be the D (5 bases). This CDR3 is built from 14 residues. Germline values: CDR1 GTSNPN, CDR2 SVGIG (reference sequence). V was clipped by 4 bases and J by 8 bases, with 17 bases between them. The CDR3 loop is CAWTSGGMREKLFF. The CDR3 coding sequence is TGTGCCTGGACGTCCGGGGGGATGAGGGAAAAACTGTTTTTT.

The V gene is TRBV27, the J gene TRBJ2-7; 13 positions agree with TRBD2. Per germline, CDR1 MNHEY and CDR2 SMNVEV (reference sequence). Trimming cost V 9 bases and J 2 bases; bases outside gene matches: 10. There are 16 residues in the CDR3. The CDR3 sequence is CASRPGTSGTTYEQYF. DNA for the CDR3: TGTGCCAGTCGGCCAGGGACTAGCGGGACGACCTACGAGCAGTACTTC.

This clone was found once. The rearrangement joins TRBV6-6 to TRBJ2-2, with 8 bases identical to TRBD1. CDR3 length: 15 amino acids. Trimming took 2 bases from V and 3 from J; bases not matched to a gene: 2. Per the germline V gene, CDR1 is MNHNY and CDR2 is SVGAGI (reference sequence). This chain's CDR3 is CASSYDRGYTGELFF. In nucleotides, the CDR3 is TGTGCCAGCAGTTACGACAGGGGTTACACCGGGGAGCTGTTTTTT.

V and J are TRBV19 and TRBJ2-7; the match to TRBD1 covers 9 bases. This CDR3 is 14 amino acids long. V shed 9 bases, J shed 3 bases, and the junction held 9 bases outside the gene matches. In germline, CDR1 is LNHDA, CDR2 SQIVND (reference sequence). Here the CDR3 DNA reads TGTGCCAGAAACCGGGACAGGGATTTCTACGAGCAGTACTTC. Its protein is CARNRDRDFYEQYF.

On this clone: This CDR3 is also generated by other DNA sequences in the sample. This chain uses TRBV18 with TRBJ1-1; D perhaps matches TRBD1 (5 bases). There are 14 residues in the CDR3. Germline V gives CDR1 KGHSH, CDR2 LQKENI. V lost 2 bases and J lost 1, with 8 bases in between. This CDR3 reads CASSPTQGNTEAFF. DNA for the CDR3: TGTGCCAGCTCACCAACCCAGGGGAACACTGAAGCTTTCTTT.

This chain joins TRBV11-2 and TRBJ2-7; 7 bases agree with TRBD2. The CDR3 loop spans 15 amino acids. Trimming cost V 4 bases and J 1 base; bases outside gene matches: 7. Germline loops: CDR1 SGHAT, CDR2 FQNNGV. As DNA, the CDR3 is TGTGCCAGCAGCTCCCAAAACGGGGGGTCCTACGAGCAGTACTTC. The encoded protein is CASSSQNGGSYEQYF.

This chain uses TRBV5-1 with TRBJ2-2; a possible D gene is TRBD2 (6 bases). Deletions cut 7 bases from V and 3 bases from J, with 13 bases between. The CDR3 is 14 residues long. Germline CDR1 reads SGHRS; CDR2 reads YFSETQ. CDR3 sequence (DNA): TGCGCCAGCGTCCGGGGGATCGACACCGGGGAGCTGTTTTTT. It encodes CASVRGIDTGELFF.

This clone was seen a few times. V and J are TRBV6-1 and TRBJ1-4; D not resolved. V was pared by 3 bases and J by 3 bases, with 14 bases between. Germline loops: CDR1 MNHNS, CDR2 SASEGT. This CDR3 is built from 16 residues. The CDR3 region has the DNA TGTGCCAGCAGTGAGAGTTACGGTGCGGCTAATGAAAAACTGTTTTTT. Residues: CASSESYGAANEKLFF.

The V gene is TRBV19, the J gene TRBJ2-6; weak D call: TRBD1 (6 bases). Trimming stripped 5 bases from V and 2 bases from J, with 10 bases between. CDR3 size: 15 residues. The germline V gene encodes CDR1 LNHDA and CDR2 SQIVND (reference sequence). The CDR3 loop reads CASSARQAGANVLTF. The CDR3 bases are TGTGCCAGTAGTGCCCGACAGGCTGGGGCCAACGTCCTGACTTTC.

The rearrangement joins TRBV10-1 to TRBJ2-7, with 9 bases lining up with TRBD2. Per the germline V gene, CDR1 is WNHNN and CDR2 is SYGVQD (reference sequence). V lost 2 bases, J lost 9 bases, and 5 bases stayed unmatched. The CDR3 runs to 13 residues. CDR3: CASSEGTSNGQYF. The CDR3 DNA reads as TGCGCCAGCAGTGAGGGGACTAGCAACGGGCAGTACTTC.

The rearrangement links TRBV6-5 to TRBJ1-2; D perhaps matches TRBD1 (6 bases). V lost 6 bases and J 4 bases, leaving 12 bases between the germline ends. Germline lookup yields CDR1 MNHEY and CDR2 SVGAGI. This CDR3 region has 13 residues. For the CDR3, the DNA is TGTGCCAGCAGGGCACAGGGAGGCTATGGCTACACCTTC. It encodes CASRAQGGYGYTF.

The genes are TRBV30 and TRBJ1-4; D gene uncertain. Looked up from germline, CDR1 is GTSNPN and CDR2 is SVGIG (reference sequence). The CDR3 covers 14 residues. The V and J ends lost 3 bases and 6 bases respectively, with 14 bases between them. CDR3 sequence reads: CAWSRVSVDEKLFF. CDR3 DNA: TGTGCCTGGAGCCGAGTGTCTGTAGATGAAAAACTGTTTTTT.

This clone was recorded once. The chain uses TRBV14 and TRBJ1-4; D is uncertain. Trimming took off 4 bases at V and 7 bases at J, with 16 bases between the two ends. The germline V gene encodes CDR1 SGHDN and CDR2 FVKESK. This CDR3 contains 15 residues. CDR3 residues: CASSPVGRMGEKLFF. The CDR3 DNA follows: TGTGCCAGCAGCCCGGTGGGCAGGATGGGTGAAAAACTGTTTTTT.